Presented here are 21 T cell receptor beta chains from one specimen sequenced in a study of shared clonotypes between healthy human individuals. Positive CCR7 selection of CD45RO-negative cells yielded the naive CD8 cells, and terminally differentiated effector memory CD45RA+ cells were excluded. Assay used: immunoSEQ multiplex PCR; TCRdb lists only in-frame clones, some missing. There are nearly 2 million clones in the sample; approximately 94% occur only once, and more than 0.95% lies in the top ten. Sequencing input: naive CD8+ T cells sorted from blood. The receptors here all came from a man between 18 and 35 years old in good health.

In this sample, this clone turned up once. The chain is built from TRBV9 and TRBJ2-1; 11 bases map to TRBD1. Looked up from germline, CDR1 is SGDLS and CDR2 is YYNGEE. V lost 4 bases, J lost 6 bases, and 6 bases stayed unmatched. CDR3 length equals 15 residues. The CDR3 DNA reads TGTGCCAGCAGCTTCGGACAGGGGGCGGGCAATGAGCAGTTCTTC. It yields the protein CASSFGQGAGNEQFF.

The V and J genes are TRBV6-1 and TRBJ2-5, with TRBD2 identical over 8 bases. After removal of 1 base from V and 2 bases from J, the junction contained 6 bases not matched to a gene. The germline CDR1 and CDR2 sequences are MNHNS and SASEGT. The CDR3 loop spans 16 amino acids. CDR3 loop: CASSEEWRGAQETQYF. For the CDR3, the DNA is TGTGCCAGCAGTGAAGAATGGCGGGGGGCGCAAGAGACCCAGTACTTC.

The chain employs TRBV4-1 and TRBJ2-7; D is undetermined. Germline V gives CDR1 MGHRA, CDR2 YSYEKL. Trimming stripped 4 bases from V and 0 bases from J, with 13 bases between. The CDR3 runs 15 residues. CDR3 residues: CASSPDSQASYEQYF. In nucleotides, the CDR3 is TGCGCCAGCAGCCCGGATTCGCAGGCCTCCTACGAGCAGTACTTC.

This chain joins TRBV27 and TRBJ1-2, with 9 positions matching TRBD1. J was trimmed by 4 bases and V by 6 bases; bases with no gene match: 6. CDR1 MNHEY and CDR2 SMNVEV come from the germline V gene (reference sequence). The length of the CDR3 is 14 residues. CDR3 sequence reads: CASRWTGDLYGYTF. The DNA for the CDR3 is TGTGCCAGCAGATGGACAGGGGATCTCTATGGCTACACCTTC.

The chain couples TRBV30 to TRBJ2-5, with D possibly matching TRBD1 (5 bases). CDR3 length equals 13 residues. The V gene's germline CDR1 is GTSNPN and CDR2 SVGIG (reference sequence). Deletions cut 3 bases from V and 2 bases from J, with 10 bases between. The CDR3, as DNA: TGTGCCTGGAGCGTGGGGCAGCAAGAGACCCAGTACTTC. It codes for CAWSVGQQETQYF. Using reference TRBV30 and TRBJ2-5 for the parts outside the CDR3, the full variable domain is SQTIHQWPATLVQPVGSPLSLECTVEGTSNPNLYWYRQAAGRGLQLLFYSVGIGQISSEVPQNLSASRPQDRQFILSSKKLLLSDSGFYLCAWSVGQQETQYFGPGTRLLVL.

The chain has TRBV5-6 and TRBJ2-1, with 9 bases aligning to TRBD2. The germline CDR1 and CDR2 sequences are SGHDT and YYEEEE. The CDR3 extends over 17 amino acids. V dropped 3 bases and J dropped 8; count of bases not matched to a gene: 15. The CDR3 spells CASSSQWLAGGGDEQFF. The CDR3 DNA follows: TGTGCCAGCAGCTCTCAGTGGCTGGCGGGAGGGGGGGATGAGCAGTTCTTC.

The chain couples TRBV27 to TRBJ2-1; D tentatively reads TRBD1 or TRBD2 (6 bases each). The CDR3 extends over 14 amino acids. With 10 bases removed from V and 0 bases from J, the gap between germline ends came to 13 bases. CDR1 is MNHEY and CDR2 is SMNVEV in the germline V gene (reference sequence). CDR3 in DNA: TGTGCCACCGGGGGACATAGCTCCTACAATGAGCAGTTCTTC. It codes for CATGGHSSYNEQFF.

J is TRBJ2-7 and V is TRBV4-3; 7 bases align to TRBD1. Germline CDR1 reads LGHNA; CDR2 reads YSLEER. Trimming cost V 1 base and J 2 bases; bases outside gene matches: 5. The CDR3 is made up of 15 amino acids. The CDR3: CASSQGWGQTYEQYF. The DNA of the CDR3 is TGCGCCAGCAGCCAAGGGTGGGGACAGACCTACGAGCAGTACTTC.

The chain recombines TRBV5-4 with TRBJ2-1; 12 nucleotides match TRBD2. Trimming removed 4 bases from V and 0 bases from J; junction bases left unmatched: 8. Germline CDR1 is SGHNT and CDR2 is YYREEE (reference sequence). The CDR3 length is 18 residues. CDR3: CASSEGETSGSSYNEQFF. The DNA for the CDR3 is TGTGCCAGCAGCGAAGGGGAGACTAGCGGGAGCTCCTACAATGAGCAGTTCTTC.

The V gene is TRBV7-8, the J gene TRBJ2-7, with 9 bases matching TRBD1. Germline assignment: CDR1 SGHVS and CDR2 FQNEAQ. Trimming cost V 4 bases and J 5 bases; bases outside gene matches: 6. This CDR3 is built from 14 residues. In DNA, the CDR3 is TGTGCCAGCAGCTACGGGACAGGGACAGACGAGCAGTACTTC. It specifies CASSYGTGTDEQYF.

The genes are TRBV2 and TRBJ2-7, with 7 bases aligning to TRBD1. Losses at the gene ends were 6 bases for V and 4 bases for J; bases not matched to a gene: 9. The CDR3 has 14 amino acids. Per the germline V gene, CDR1 is SNHLY and CDR2 is FYNNEI. The CDR3 bases are TGTGCCAGCAGGACCGGGACAGCGGAGTACGAGCAGTACTTC. As protein: CASRTGTAEYEQYF.

The chain carries TRBV9 and TRBJ1-1; D not resolved. Germline values: CDR1 SGDLS, CDR2 YYNGEE. V was pared by 4 bases and J by 2 bases, with 12 bases between. CDR3 size: 14 residues. The CDR3 loop reads CASSKVSVNTEAFF. CDR3 nucleotides: TGTGCCAGCAGCAAGGTGAGTGTCAACACTGAAGCTTTCTTT.

V and J are TRBV6-1 and TRBJ2-7, with D perhaps matching TRBD1 or TRBD2 (5 bases each). Per germline, CDR1 MNHNS and CDR2 SASEGT. V was shortened by 3 bases and J by 6 bases, with 27 bases between the two germline ends. The CDR3 sequence is 18 residues long. The DNA for the CDR3 is TGTGCCAGCAGTGATGCCGAAATTGGGCAGGGAGATCCCCTCGAGCAGTACTTC. This sequence encodes CASSDAEIGQGDPLEQYF.

The genes are TRBV9 and TRBJ2-7; 8 nucleotides line up with TRBD1. V lost 0 bases and J lost 0; bases outside the gene matches: 5. The CDR3 has 16 amino acids. In germline, CDR1 is SGDLS, CDR2 YYNGEE. The CDR3 loop reads CASSVGSGTGSYEQYF. The CDR3 DNA is TGTGCCAGCAGCGTAGGTTCGGGGACAGGCTCCTACGAGCAGTACTTC.

The CDR3 DNA sequence: TGTGCCAGCAGCTCCCCCGACACAGGGGGCAATCAGCCCCAGCATTTT. Its translation is CASSSPDTGGNQPQHF. This chain connects TRBV11-3 to TRBJ1-5, with 7 positions matching TRBD1. The CDR3 runs to 16 residues. Germline V gene sequence: CDR1 SGHNT, CDR2 YENEEA. The V segment lost 4 bases and the J segment 2 bases; nucleotides outside the gene matches: 8. Together with reference TRBV11-3 and TRBJ1-5, the CDR3 gives the full variable domain: EAGVVQSPRYKIIEKKQPVAFWCNPISGHNTLYWYLQNLGQGPELLIRYENEEAVDDSQLPKDRFSAERLKGVDSTLKIQPAELGDSAVYLCASSSPDTGGNQPQHFGDGTRLSIL.

The chain is built from TRBV2 and TRBJ2-1; the D is unclear. Germline values: CDR1 SNHLY, CDR2 FYNNEI. The CDR3 loop spans 14 amino acids. V shed 6 bases and J shed 0 bases, with 9 bases lying between them. CDR3 bases: TGTGCCAGCAGCGACCAGCGCTCCTACAATGAGCAGTTCTTC. Translated, it gives CASSDQRSYNEQFF.

About this clone: Other DNA sequences in this sample translate to the same CDR3. The chain uses TRBV27 and TRBJ2-7, with D perhaps matching TRBD2 (7 bases). Between the trimmed V and J ends, which lost 2 bases and 4 bases, there was a span of 12 bases. This CDR3 contains 14 residues. Per germline, CDR1 MNHEY and CDR2 SMNVEV (reference sequence). The CDR3 loop reads CASSLRGDYYEQYF. CDR3 nucleotides: TGTGCCAGCAGTTTAAGGGGGGACTATTACGAGCAGTACTTC.

This chain links TRBV7-9 with TRBJ2-1, with D possibly matching TRBD2 (6 bases). In germline, CDR1 is SEHNR, CDR2 FQNEAQ (reference sequence). The CDR3 is 16 residues long. V shed 4 bases and J shed 5 bases, with 18 bases lying between them. In DNA form, the CDR3 reads TGTGCCAGCAGCTCACCCCTACCGGGACTTCACAATGAGCAGTTCTTC. Translation gives CASSSPLPGLHNEQFF.

The rearrangement uses TRBV11-2 and TRBJ2-7; maybe TRBD1 (6 bases). Trimming shortened V by 0 bases and J by 3 bases, and 12 bases separated the two germline ends. Germline loops: CDR1 SGHAT, CDR2 FQNNGV. The CDR3 is made up of 15 amino acids. Here the CDR3 reads CASSLDRTESYEQYF. DNA of the CDR3: TGTGCCAGCAGCTTAGATCGGACAGAAAGCTACGAGCAGTACTTC.

The chain links TRBV27 to TRBJ1-5; tentative D call: TRBD1 (5 bases). The ends were cut back, 5 bases at V and 3 bases at J, with 14 bases in the middle. Germline V gene sequence: CDR1 MNHEY, CDR2 SMNVEV (reference sequence). The CDR3 contains 15 residues. The CDR3 sequence is CASSADGTSNQPQHF. CDR3 coding DNA: TGTGCCAGCAGTGCTGACGGGACCTCCAATCAGCCCCAGCATTTT.

CDR3 sequence (DNA): TGCGCCAGCAGCCAAGAGGGCGAGGCAGATACGCAGTATTTT. This gives the protein CASSQEGEADTQYF. V gene TRBV4-1 combines with J gene TRBJ2-3; D is unresolved. The length of the CDR3 is 14 residues. The germline V and J ends were trimmed by 0 bases and 4 bases, with 8 bases remaining between them. Germline assignment: CDR1 MGHRA and CDR2 YSYEKL.